The sequence of this T cell receptor beta chain was determined in a study of CD8 T cells in Susac syndrome. Study-level background: Clinical remission applied to under ten sequenced Susac syndrome patients, and roughly 6 had active disease.

The study's findings and limits: By the study's own acknowledgment, its TCR sequencing and HLA analysis included relatively few individuals.

With regard to this clonotype: The antigen is not known.

This CDR3 contains 14 residues. Germline values: CDR1 MNHEY, CDR2 SMNVEV (reference sequence). Trimming took off 3 bases at V and 9 bases at J, with 12 bases between the two ends. After extraction with the RNeasy kit, roughly 0.45 to 1 ug of the RNA was reverse transcribed using random hexamers. TCRdb fed the immunoSEQ multiplex PCR reads into MiXCR, producing one record per CDR3 protein. The repertoire holds tens of thousands of distinct CDR3 sequences, with 85% to 95% as singletons. The rearrangement uses TRBV27 and TRBJ1-6; D remains ambiguous. The sequence derives from a human donor with Susac syndrome. What was sequenced was CD4+ T cells from PBMCs. CDR3 protein: CASSFGGAGSPLHF. The CDR3 DNA sequence: TGTGCCAGCAGTTTTGGCGGAGCCGGTTCACCCCTCCACTTT.